These 28 T cell receptor beta chains were sequenced from one sample in a study of blood T cell repertoires in COVID-19. Repertoires were generated with immunoSEQ multiplex PCR, while TCRdb's copy carries only in-frame clones and drops some. The sample carries about 360,000 clones, 88% recorded once. Specimen: PBMCs or T cells enriched from blood (not recorded which). These TCRs come from a woman aged 40 to 50 with acute COVID-19.

V and J are TRBV6-6 and TRBJ1-2; no firm D call. This CDR3 is 14 amino acids long. Trimming removed 0 bases from V and 6 bases from J, with 11 bases in between. Germline CDR1 and CDR2: MNHNY and SVGAGI (reference sequence). The CDR3 loop reads CASSYSEGYHGYTF. The DNA of the CDR3 is TGTGCCAGCAGTTACTCGGAGGGTTATCATGGCTACACCTTC.

V and J are TRBV6-1 and TRBJ2-3, with D uncertain. In germline, CDR1 is MNHNS, CDR2 SASEGT. CDR3 length: 14 residues. Trimming pared 2 bases from V and 6 bases from J, leaving 12 bases between. The CDR3 spells CASSEHFSGDTQYF. DNA for the CDR3: TGTGCCAGCAGTGAACATTTCTCCGGGGATACGCAGTATTTT.

The table lists this clone with a count of one. This rearrangement joins TRBV7-6 to TRBJ1-5; D possibly corresponds to TRBD1 (6 bases). With 1 base removed from V and 2 bases from J, the gap between germline ends came to 9 bases. In germline, CDR1 is SGHVS, CDR2 FNYEAQ. This CDR3 contains 15 residues. The CDR3 region is CASSLESGGNQPQHF. CDR3 nucleotides: TGTGCCAGCAGCTTAGAGTCAGGGGGCAATCAGCCCCAGCATTTT.

This chain links TRBV19 with TRBJ1-3; 8 nucleotides align to TRBD1. Germline CDR1 is LNHDA and CDR2 is SQIVND (reference sequence). The CDR3 spans 15 residues. The trim removed 4 bases at V and 2 bases at J, leaving 4 bases unmatched. The CDR3: CASSTGQAPGNTIYF. CDR3 nucleotide sequence: TGTGCCAGTAGTACGGGACAGGCACCTGGAAACACCATATATTTT. Full variable domain (remainder filled in from reference TRBV19 and TRBJ1-3): DGGITQSPKYLFRKEGQNVTLSCEQNLNHDAMYWYRQDPGQGLRLIYYSQIVNDFQKGDIAEGYSVSREKKESFPLTVTSAQKNPTAFYLCASSTGQAPGNTIYFGEGSWLTVV.

This rearrangement joins TRBV7-2 to TRBJ2-5; 9 bases match TRBD1. The CDR3 length is 13 residues. Trimming removed 4 bases from V and 3 bases from J; junction bases left unmatched: 0. The germline V gene has CDR1 SGHTA and CDR2 FQGNSA. The DNA for the CDR3 is TGTGCCAGCAGCTGGGACAGGGAAGAGACCCAGTACTTC. This translates into CASSWDREETQYF. The full variable domain, in which reference TRBV7-2 and TRBJ2-5 provide the parts outside the CDR3, is GAGVSQSPSNKVTEKGKDVELRCDPISGHTALYWYRQSLGQGLEFLIYFQGNSAPDKSGLPSDRFSAERTGGSVSTLTIQRTQQEDSAVYLCASSWDREETQYFGPGTRLLVL.

V and J are TRBV4-1 and TRBJ2-5; the match to TRBD1 covers 9 bases. This CDR3 region has 15 residues. Germline V CDR1 and CDR2: MGHRA, YSYEKL. The ends lost 5 bases at V and 5 bases at J; junction bases unmatched: 9. The DNA for the CDR3 is TGCGCCAGCAGCATCAAACAGGGGGCACTGGAGACCCAGTACTTC. It is translated as CASSIKQGALETQYF.

About this clone: The junction and the germline gene differ at one end; a read error may be behind it. This chain uses TRBV7-9 with TRBJ2-1; TRBD1 matches at 8 bases. CDR3 length equals 13 residues. The V gene's germline CDR1 is SEHNR and CDR2 FQNEAQ (reference sequence). CDR3 DNA sequence: TGTGCCAGTAGACAGGGGTCCTTCAATGAGCAGTTCTTC. Its protein product is CASRQGSFNEQFF.

The chain employs TRBV3-1 (or the pseudogene TRBV3-2) and TRBJ2-7, with 7 bases lining up with TRBD1. From germline, CDR1 is LGHDT and CDR2 YNNKEL (reference sequence). V shed 4 bases and J 9 bases; nucleotides not matched to a gene: 6. This CDR3 region has 12 residues. The CDR3 reads CASSPTGEVQYF. The CDR3 bases are TGTGCCAGCAGCCCTACAGGGGAAGTGCAGTACTTC.

The chain recombines TRBV3-1 (or the pseudogene TRBV3-2) with TRBJ2-1; 11 bases map to TRBD1. The V and J ends lost 4 bases and 7 bases, in that order; junction bases with no gene match: 9. The CDR3 totals 16 residues. In germline, CDR1 is LGHDT, CDR2 YNNKEL (reference sequence). CDR3 DNA sequence: TGTGCCAGCAGCCGGACCCGGACAGGGGGCGGAAATGAGCAGTTCTTC. It encodes CASSRTRTGGGNEQFF.

This clone occurred once. V and J are TRBV19 and TRBJ2-5, with 7 bases fitting TRBD1. This CDR3 has 14 residues. From germline, CDR1 is LNHDA and CDR2 SQIVND (reference sequence). Trimming at V came to 3 bases and at J to 3 bases, leaving 4 bases not matched to a gene. For the CDR3, the DNA is TGTGCCAGTAGTATCCAGGGGGTAGAAGAGACCCAGTACTTC. It encodes CASSIQGVEETQYF.

The chain joins TRBV30 to TRBJ1-4, with a tentative D call TRBD1 (6 bases). Germline V CDR1 and CDR2: GTSNPN, SVGIG (reference sequence). The CDR3 contains 15 residues. Trimming cost V 4 bases and J 7 bases, with 19 bases left between them. The CDR3 region has the DNA TGTGCCTGGACGAGCCCAGGGGCCGGTGGTGAAAAACTGTTTTTT. Encoded protein: CAWTSPGAGGEKLFF.

The rearrangement links TRBV2 to TRBJ1-2, with D possibly matching TRBD1 (6 bases). There are 13 residues in the CDR3. Trimming cost V 2 bases and J 7 bases, with 11 bases left between them. CDR1 and CDR2 (germline): SNHLY, FYNNEI. CDR3 amino acids: CASSESRGGGYTF. The CDR3 DNA is TGTGCCAGCAGTGAAAGTAGGGGGGGTGGCTACACCTTC.

A remark on this clone: The sample holds other DNA sequences that translate to the same CDR3. The chain joins TRBV18 to TRBJ2-7, with 7 bases aligning to TRBD1. There are 14 residues in the CDR3. Germline CDR1 KGHSH, CDR2 LQKENI. V was pared by 2 bases and J by 3 bases, with 4 bases of the junction left unmatched. The CDR3: CASSPSGGNYEQYF. CDR3 nucleotides: TGTGCCAGCTCACCATCAGGGGGTAACTACGAGCAGTACTTC.

This chain links TRBV7-2 with TRBJ2-5, with D unclear. The CDR3 is 16 amino acids. Trimming cost V 5 bases and J 0 bases, with 16 bases left between them. Germline V CDR1 and CDR2: SGHTA, FQGNSA. DNA for the CDR3: TGTGCCAGCAGCCCCAACTTATTCTCCGACCAAGAGACCCAGTACTTC. This codes for CASSPNLFSDQETQYF.

The chain combines TRBV20-1 with TRBJ1-2; 7 nucleotides line up with TRBD1. V was pared by 5 bases and J by 7 bases, with 4 bases of the junction left unmatched. There are 11 residues in the CDR3. Per germline, CDR1 DFQATT and CDR2 SNEGSKA (reference sequence). Here the CDR3 reads CSAGDRSGYTF. CDR3 coding DNA: TGCAGTGCTGGGGACAGATCTGGCTACACCTTC.

The gene calls are TRBV4-2 and TRBJ1-2, with 7 bases matching TRBD1. J was trimmed by 2 bases and V by 0 bases; bases with no gene match: 3. The CDR3 consists of 15 residues. CDR1 is LGHNA and CDR2 is YNFKEQ in the germline V gene. In DNA form, the CDR3 reads TGTGCCAGCAGCCAAGACAGGGGGTGGAACTATGGCTACACCTTC. Encoded protein: CASSQDRGWNYGYTF.

The V call is TRBV4-1, the J call TRBJ2-5; D might be TRBD2 (5 bases). CDR3 size: 16 residues. Germline V gene sequence: CDR1 MGHRA, CDR2 YSYEKL. Trimming stripped 3 bases from V and 4 bases from J, with 18 bases between. The CDR3 loop is CASSQPGKSDAETQYF. CDR3 nucleotides: TGCGCCAGCAGCCAGCCCGGGAAGAGCGATGCAGAGACCCAGTACTTC.

This clone has only a few counts. The chain links TRBV3-1 (or the pseudogene TRBV3-2) to TRBJ2-1, with 9 bases that match TRBD1. Germline trimming cut 0 bases from V and 6 bases from J; bases unmatched to any gene: 15. The CDR3 consists of 19 residues. Germline CDR1 LGHDT, CDR2 YNNKEL (reference sequence). For the CDR3, the DNA is TGTGCCAGCAGCCAAGATCCCGGGACAGGGAGGTTTGTTACCAATGAGCAGTTCTTC. It is translated as CASSQDPGTGRFVTNEQFF.

This clone occurred a few times. The V gene is TRBV27, the J gene TRBJ2-1; 8 bases are shared with TRBD2. The J segment lost 4 bases and the V segment lost 7 bases, leaving 3 bases of the junction unmatched. CDR1 and CDR2 from the germline V gene are MNHEY and SMNVEV (reference sequence). This CDR3 region has 13 residues. The CDR3 bases are TGTGCCAGCAACCCGGGGGGGTACAATGAGCAGTTCTTC. Protein: CASNPGGYNEQFF.

V gene TRBV6-2 or TRBV6-3 combines with J gene TRBJ1-1; D gene ambiguous. CDR3 size: 14 residues. The germline V and J ends were trimmed by 3 bases and 0 bases, with 8 bases remaining between them. Germline V gene data show CDR1 as MNHEY and CDR2 as SVGEGT. Here the CDR3 DNA reads TGTGCCAGCAGTTATAGCAGCATGAACACTGAAGCTTTCTTT. Protein sequence: CASSYSSMNTEAFF.

This clone was counted a few times. This chain's CDR3 is CSASLPGLGSGELFF. The CDR3 nucleotides read TGCAGTGCTAGTTTACCAGGGTTAGGATCCGGGGAGCTGTTTTTT. J is TRBJ2-2 and V is TRBV20-1; weak D call: TRBD1 (5 bases). This CDR3 spans 15 amino acids. Trimming shortened V by 3 bases and J by 6 bases, and 17 bases separated the two germline ends. Germline lookup yields CDR1 DFQATT and CDR2 SNEGSKA (reference sequence).

This chain links TRBV6-1 with TRBJ1-2; possible D gene TRBD1, 5 bases. The CDR3 extends over 13 amino acids. Germline CDR1 is MNHNS and CDR2 is SASEGT. The V and J ends lost 3 bases and 2 bases respectively, with 7 bases between them. DNA for the CDR3: TGTGCCAGCAGTGATTGGACAAACTATGGCTACACCTTC. It encodes CASSDWTNYGYTF.

The CDR3 protein is CAWSVTGSSYNSPLHF. As DNA, the CDR3 is TGTGCCTGGAGTGTGACAGGGAGCTCCTATAATTCACCCCTCCACTTT. This chain links TRBV30 with TRBJ1-6; TRBD1 agrees at 7 bases. V shed 0 bases, J shed 0 bases, and the junction held 2 bases outside the gene matches. The CDR3 is 16 residues long. Germline V gene data show CDR1 as GTSNPN and CDR2 as SVGIG (reference sequence).

V and J are TRBV5-5 and TRBJ1-5; D possibly corresponds to TRBD1 (6 bases). With 1 base removed from V and 0 bases from J, the gap between germline ends came to 23 bases. The CDR3 is 20 amino acids. Looked up from germline, CDR1 is SGHKS and CDR2 is YYEKEE (reference sequence). The DNA of the CDR3 is TGTGCCAGCAGCTTGAGGGAGGGGGGAAGGACTGGAAATAGCAATCAGCCCCAGCATTTT. Translated: CASSLREGGRTGNSNQPQHF.

V usage is TRBV11-2 and J usage is TRBJ1-4; 11 bases map to TRBD1. This CDR3 has 14 residues. The junction had 6 bases not matched to a gene; V was cut back by 5 bases and J by 10 bases. Looked up from germline, CDR1 is SGHAT and CDR2 is FQNNGV. CDR3 in amino acids: CASSPDRGLGKLFF. CDR3 DNA sequence: TGTGCCAGCAGCCCGGACAGGGGGCTAGGAAAACTGTTTTTT.

CDR3 residues: CASSSDYNQPQHF. DNA of the CDR3: TGTGCCAGCAGCTCGGACTACAATCAGCCCCAGCATTTT. This rearrangement joins TRBV11-2 to TRBJ1-5; the D is unclear. Germline values: CDR1 SGHAT, CDR2 FQNNGV. V was clipped by 4 bases and J by 3 bases, with 7 bases between them. The CDR3 loop spans 13 amino acids. Based on the CDR3 plus reference TRBV11-2 and TRBJ1-5, the full variable domain is EAGVAQSPRYKIIEKRQSVAFWCNPISGHATLYWYQQILGQGPKLLIQFQNNGVVDDSQLPKDRFSAERLKGVDSTLKIQPAKLEDSAVYLCASSSDYNQPQHFGDGTRLSIL.

The chain couples TRBV7-2 to TRBJ2-1; TRBD2 aligns across 9 bases. CDR3 length equals 16 residues. Germline V lookup: CDR1 SGHTA, CDR2 FQGNSA. V lost 1 base and J lost 8; bases outside the gene matches: 9. This chain's CDR3 is CASSLGLAAVDDEQFF. For the CDR3, the DNA is TGTGCCAGCAGCTTAGGACTAGCGGCGGTCGACGATGAGCAGTTCTTC.

The chain carries TRBV5-1 and TRBJ2-2; perhaps TRBD1 as D (6 bases). The CDR3 is 15 residues long. The V end lost 4 bases, the J end lost 4 bases, and 14 bases lay between the germline ends. The V gene's germline CDR1 is SGHRS and CDR2 YFSETQ. Here the CDR3 reads CASSTGTPGTGELFF. CDR3 nucleotide sequence: TGCGCCAGCAGCACAGGGACACCGGGCACCGGGGAGCTGTTTTTT.